This T cell receptor beta chain is drawn from a study of Ad26.COV2.S vaccination and SARS-CoV-2 variants. About the research overall: Donor had been placed in the Ad26.COV2.S arm of the COV1001 trial. Findings of the study overall: Vaccine recipients posted higher spike-specific TCR breadth than their placebo counterparts.

Described treatment: roughly 19 received Ad26.COV2.S at low or high dose, single or two shots; about 5 received placebo; per-sample allocation not given. Material that was analyzed had been drawn on day 63 after the first vaccine or placebo injection. This CDR3 has 11 residues. V lost 3 bases to trimming and J lost 8 bases, with 8 bases between them. In germline, CDR1 is DFQATT, CDR2 SNEGSKA (reference sequence). As for this clone: The antigen remains undetermined.

Generated by immunoSEQ multiplex PCR, the TCRdb table keeps only in-frame clones and is missing some. This sample carries 430,000 or so clones, about 91% of them seen once, and the ten largest clones take about 2.7%. J is TRBJ2-1 and V is TRBV20-1, with D unresolved. This receptor was taken from a person between 18 and 65 years old who received the Ad26.COV2.S COVID-19 vaccine or a placebo. The sequences come from peripheral blood, collected in a trial of Ad26.COV2.S vaccine versus placebo. The CDR3 sequence is CSARKVYEQFF. The CDR3 coding sequence is TGCAGTGCTAGGAAGGTCTATGAGCAGTTCTTC.